One TCR beta chain is described in this entry. Trimming stripped 5 bases from V and 4 bases from J, with 8 bases between. The CDR3 extends over 13 amino acids. Per the germline V gene, CDR1 is KGHSH and CDR2 is LQKENI. TCRdb keeps only in-frame clones here, not all; method: immunoSEQ multiplex PCR. The table records 30,000 to 45,000 clones, 80% to 95% of them present only once. This sample is part of a study of T cell changes during pregnancy in multiple sclerosis. Sequencing was performed on CD4+ T cells from peripheral blood mononuclear cells, taken in the third trimester of pregnancy. The sequence was obtained from a female donor with multiple sclerosis, enrolled in a pregnancy study. This chain uses TRBV18 with TRBJ1-4; D is undetermined. CDR3 protein: CASSGGGNEKLFF. CDR3 coding DNA: TGTGCCAGCTCAGGAGGAGGTAATGAAAAACTGTTTTTT.